These 7 T cell receptor beta chains came from one sample sequenced in a study of blood T cell repertoires in COVID-19. Only in-frame clones appear in the TCRdb table, and some are missing; sequencing was by immunoSEQ multiplex PCR. Of around 150,000 clones listed, roughly nine tenths were seen once; the top ten hold 0.99%. Sequencing was carried out using peripheral blood. Source of these receptors: a man aged 18-30 years with acute or convalescent COVID-19.

J is TRBJ1-5 and V is TRBV6-5; no clear D gene. Germline V CDR1 and CDR2: MNHEY, SVGAGI. V lost 6 bases to trimming and J lost 7 bases, with 10 bases between them. CDR3 length: 12 residues. DNA for the CDR3: TGTGCCAGCAGCCGGGGAAGGCAGCCCCAGCATTTT. Translating gives CASSRGRQPQHF.

The table lists this clone with a few counts. This chain uses TRBV4-2 with TRBJ1-6; D might be TRBD1 (5 bases). The germline gives CDR1 LGHNA, CDR2 YNFKEQ. This CDR3 has 16 residues. V was pared by 4 bases and J by 10 bases, with 20 bases between. The CDR3 DNA reads as TGTGCCAGCAGCCCAAATGGAGGGGAGGTTCAATCACCCCTCCACTTT. Protein: CASSPNGGEVQSPLHF.

This clone was detected once. This sequence joins TRBV9 and TRBJ2-5, with D perhaps matching TRBD2 (6 bases). V gave up 0 bases and J gave up 7 bases, with 16 bases separating them. The length of the CDR3 is 15 residues. Per germline, CDR1 SGDLS and CDR2 YYNGEE. CDR3 sequence reads: CASSVGGGSVGTQYF. The CDR3 region has the DNA TGTGCCAGCAGCGTAGGGGGAGGCTCTGTGGGGACCCAGTACTTC.

The V call is TRBV4-1, the J call TRBJ1-6, with TRBD1 identical over 8 bases. V shed 3 bases, J shed 8 bases, and the junction held 9 bases outside the gene matches. The CDR3 has 16 residues. Germline CDR1 and CDR2: MGHRA and YSYEKL. The CDR3 DNA is TGCGCCAGCAGCCAGTGGAAGGGACAGGTCGATTCACCCCTCCACTTT. It specifies CASSQWKGQVDSPLHF.

This clone appeared a single time. V usage is TRBV5-1 and J usage is TRBJ1-1; perhaps TRBD1 as D (6 bases). The CDR3 is made up of 16 amino acids. Germline CDR1 reads SGHRS; CDR2 reads YFSETQ. V shed 4 bases and J shed 0 bases, with 16 bases lying between them. The CDR3 loop is CASSPLTGALNTEAFF. The CDR3 coding sequence is TGCGCCAGCAGCCCGCTGACAGGAGCTTTGAACACTGAAGCTTTCTTT. Filled out from reference TRBV5-1 and TRBJ1-1, the complete variable domain reads KAGVTQTPRYLIKTRGQQVTLSCSPISGHRSVSWYQQTPGQGLQFLFEYFSETQRNKGNFPGRFSGRQFSNSRSEMNVSTLELGDSALYLCASSPLTGALNTEAFFGQGTRLTVV.

The gene calls are TRBV28 and TRBJ2-5, with 12 bases matching TRBD1. The CDR3 covers 16 residues. Trimming cost V 2 bases and J 6 bases; bases outside gene matches: 7. CDR1 MDHEN and CDR2 SYDVKM come from the germline V gene. CDR3 sequence: CASSLTGTGGAKTQYF. The CDR3 nucleotides read TGTGCCAGCAGTTTAACCGGGACAGGGGGCGCGAAGACCCAGTACTTC.

This clone was picked up many times. The genes are TRBV7-2 and TRBJ2-5, with D maybe TRBD1 (6 bases). Per the germline V gene, CDR1 is SGHTA and CDR2 is FQGNSA. V shed 5 bases and J shed 2 bases, with 9 bases lying between them. This CDR3 contains 13 residues. CDR3 residues: CASSQGTQETQYF. The CDR3 coding sequence is TGTGCCAGCAGCCAAGGGACACAAGAGACCCAGTACTTC.